This T cell receptor (beta chain) was recorded in a study of shared clonotypes between healthy human individuals. Turning to the study itself: The study drew on a couple of women and a few men aged 18 to 49 as donors.

This clone was recorded once. Each subset's genomic DNA was shared equally among a number of immunoSEQ plates. Here immunoSEQ multiplex PCR was the method, and the copy in TCRdb shows in-frame clones only, minus some. Of about 1.5 million clones listed, 98% are singletons. Specimen: naive CD4+ T cells sorted from blood. Subset of the sample: CD45RA+ positively selected. This sequence originates from a man aged 25 to 40 in good health.

CDR3 bases: TGCGCCAGCTGCCCCGGGAGGGCCAACACAGATACGCAGTATTTT. Protein product: CASCPGRANTDTQYF. The V and J genes are TRBV5-1 and TRBJ2-3, with 8 bases identical to TRBD2. Trimming at V came to 7 bases and at J to 2 bases, leaving 9 bases not matched to a gene. The CDR3 loop spans 15 amino acids. The V gene's germline CDR1 is SGHRS and CDR2 YFSETQ. The variable domain in full, completed from reference TRBV5-1 and TRBJ2-3, reads KAGVTQTPRYLIKTRGQQVTLSCSPISGHRSVSWYQQTPGQGLQFLFEYFSETQRNKGNFPGRFSGRQFSNSRSEMNVSTLELGDSALYLCASCPGRANTDTQYFGPGTRLTVL.